The T cell receptor beta chain described here comes from a study of cytomegalovirus exposure and HLA in healthy donors. Study conclusions and caveats: Reports credit the classifier with highly specific, highly sensitive diagnosis of cytomegalovirus status. Earlier analysis found most TCR beta V segments productive about 87% or about 30% of the time.

On this clone: Its antigen is unidentified.

PCR amplification relied on 60 Vbeta primers (plus 13 Jbeta primers). The data were produced by immunoSEQ multiplex PCR, yet TCRdb's version contains in-frame clones alone and is incomplete. The sample spans about 88,000 clones; the ten largest clones claim 4.5% to 6.5%. Trimming cost V 5 bases and J 13 bases; bases outside gene matches: 15. CDR3 length: 15 amino acids. Germline V lookup: CDR1 PRHDT, CDR2 FYEKMQ (reference sequence). Sequenced input: PBMCs. This clonotype originated in a girl between 10 and 17 years old in good health and CMV-seropositive. V usage is TRBV13 and J usage is TRBJ2-3, with TRBD2 identical over 10 bases. The CDR3, as DNA: TGTGCCAGCAGCGGCCCTCTAGCGGGGGCCCGAGAGAAGTATTTT. Translating it yields CASSGPLAGAREKYF.